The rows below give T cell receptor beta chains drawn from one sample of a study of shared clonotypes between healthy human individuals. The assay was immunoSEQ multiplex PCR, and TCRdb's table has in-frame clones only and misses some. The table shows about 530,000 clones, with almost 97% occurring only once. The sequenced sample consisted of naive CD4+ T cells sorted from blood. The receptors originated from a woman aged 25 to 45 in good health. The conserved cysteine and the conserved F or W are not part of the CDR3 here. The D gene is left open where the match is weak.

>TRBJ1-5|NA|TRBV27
ASSFSGDQPQH
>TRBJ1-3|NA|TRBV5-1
ASRLDSSGNTIY
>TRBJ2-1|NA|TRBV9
ASSALGGYNEQF
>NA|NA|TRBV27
ASQRRGSYEQY
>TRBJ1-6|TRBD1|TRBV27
ASRQQGRSPLH
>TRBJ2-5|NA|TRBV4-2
ASSQGWSENQETQY
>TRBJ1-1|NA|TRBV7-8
ASIGLNTEAF
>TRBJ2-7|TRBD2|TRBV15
ATSRERDYHYEQY
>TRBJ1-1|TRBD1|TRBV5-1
ASSGTGGAEAF
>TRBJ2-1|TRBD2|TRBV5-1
ASSFDLAGAVREQF
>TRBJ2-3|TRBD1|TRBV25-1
ASRGQNTDTQY
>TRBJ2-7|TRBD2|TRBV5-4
ASSAGRSREYEQY
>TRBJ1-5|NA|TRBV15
ATSREGHNSNQPQH
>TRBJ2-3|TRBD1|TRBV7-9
ASSSRARPGTDDTDTQY
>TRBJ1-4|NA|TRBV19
ASSIPAGGAREKLF